This TCR beta chain derives from a study of T cells in Graves' hyperthyroidism and ophthalmopathy. V was pared by 6 bases and J by 4 bases, with 13 bases between. The CDR3 sequence is 13 residues long. CDR1 and CDR2 (germline): SGHAT, FQNNGV. This clonotype has ten or more counts. Uncontrolled infections, other autoimmune diseases, pregnancy or lactation led to exclusion of patients. Extraction of PBMCs used roughly 9.6 ml of fresh peripheral blood. TCR beta CDR3 region amplification was performed from RNA transcripts. A set of HTBI primers served as the primers for a first-round RT-PCR of the TCR CDR3. TCRdb called the multiplex PCR reads again in MiXCR, with one record for every CDR3 protein. The sample lists under 400,000 distinct CDR3 sequences, about 25% occurring once.

Specimen: blood. The origin of this receptor is a man aged 45-60 years with Graves' hyperthyroidism. The chain uses TRBV11-2 and TRBJ2-7; tentative D call: TRBD2 (5 bases). The CDR3 DNA reads TGTGCCAGCAGGTCGACCGGGATGTACGAGCAGTACTTC. Translation gives CASRSTGMYEQYF.